The 16 T cell receptor beta chains below all came from one sample that was sequenced in a study of tumor and adjacent non-tumor tissue in lung cancer (dated by TCRdb to the late 2010s). Preparation of the library involved multiplex PCR. Sequenced on an Illumina HiSeq 2500. TCRbeta libraries were constructed through three rounds of nested PCR with primers (Table S4) according to protocols adapted from ARM-PCR. TCRdb's own reprocessing of the public reads used fastp at Q25 and MiXCR and kept productive beta chains. Every CDR3 protein is listed once, alongside the most common genes and DNA of its rows. The sample table contains around 86,000 distinct CDR3 sequences; only one count was recorded for around 77% of them. Around 9.5% of the sample comes from the top ten. Bulk unsorted tissue served as the source for RNA extraction, and RNA quality was assessed using a NanoDrop ND-1000 and an Agilent 2100.

Sequencing was done on a sample of lung tumor tissue. The receptors derive from a woman aged 40 to 55 with non-small cell lung cancer.

The chain's CDR3 is CATSRDPGEKLFF. The CDR3 DNA is TGTGCCACCAGCAGAGATCCTGGAGAAAAACTGTTTTTT. The chain employs TRBV15 and TRBJ1-4; D gene uncertain. The CDR3 has 13 amino acids. Germline V lookup: CDR1 LNHNV, CDR2 YYDKDF (reference sequence). Trimming cost V 0 bases and J 8 bases, with 7 bases left between them. The full variable domain, completed using reference TRBV15 and TRBJ1-4, is DAMVIQNPRYQVTQFGKPVTLSCSQTLNHNVMYWYQQKSSQAPKLLFHYYDKDFNNEADTPDNFQSRRPNTSFCFLDIRSPGLGDTAMYLCATSRDPGEKLFFGSGTQLSVL.

As regards this clonotype: The CDR3 does not end in the conserved phenylalanine or tryptophan, so this is likely a read error. The genes are TRBV6-5 and TRBJ2-2, with D possibly TRBD1 on 5 matching bases. The CDR3 length is 13 residues. CDR1 and CDR2 from the germline V gene are MNHEY and SVGAGI. Trimming removed 11 bases at V and 8 bases at J, with 18 bases between. Here the CDR3 reads CACGYRTPGELFY. CDR3 DNA sequence: TGTGCCTGCGGCTATAGGACACCAGGGGAGCTGTTTTAT.

The chain recombines TRBV5-1 with TRBJ2-5; TRBD1 is a possible D gene (6 bases). The germline V gene encodes CDR1 SGHRS and CDR2 YFSETQ. V lost 10 bases and J 5 bases, leaving 24 bases between the germline ends. CDR3 length: 15 amino acids. CDR3 DNA sequence: TGCGCCTGTAGCCTGGGGACACTGAGTAAGGAGACCCAGTACTTC. Its protein is CACSLGTLSKETQYF. Looking up the rest from reference TRBV5-1 and TRBJ2-5 gives the full variable domain: KAGVTQTPRYLIKTRGQQVTLSCSPISGHRSVSWYQQTPGQGLQFLFEYFSETQRNKGNFPGRFSGRQFSNSRSEMNVSTLELGDSALYLCACSLGTLSKETQYFGPGTRLLVL.

Details on this clonotype: This sequence may be a read error, since a much larger clone differs from it by one base. As the CDR3 is not closed by the conserved phenylalanine or tryptophan, this likely results from a read error. V usage is TRBV5-6 and J usage is TRBJ2-7; possible D gene TRBD1, 5 bases. The CDR3 covers 13 residues. V was clipped by 4 bases and J by 6 bases, with 14 bases between them. Per the germline V gene, CDR1 is SGHDT and CDR2 is YYEEEE. The CDR3 bases are TGTGCCAGCAGCCTACACCAGGGTGGCGAGCAGTACTCC. Amino acids: CASSLHQGGEQYS.

As to this clonotype: Without the conserved terminal phenylalanine or tryptophan, this CDR3 likely stems from a read error. The V and J genes are TRBV11-2 and TRBJ1-3, with TRBD1 as a possible D gene (6 bases). The CDR3 has 14 residues. The germline V gene encodes CDR1 SGHAT and CDR2 FQNNGV. CDR3 DNA: TGCGCCAGCAGCTTAGGGGGACCTGGAAACACAATATATCTT. As protein: CASSLGGPGNTIYL.

The CDR3 protein is CASSPSRDRGYTF. Written as DNA, the CDR3 is TGTGCCAGCAGCCCCAGCAGGGATAGGGGCTACACCTTC. The genes are TRBV11-2 and TRBJ1-2; perhaps TRBD1 as D (5 bases). This CDR3 contains 13 residues. V was trimmed by 5 bases and J by 8 bases, leaving 15 bases between them. Per germline, CDR1 SGHAT and CDR2 FQNNGV.

Details on this clonotype: No conserved phenylalanine or tryptophan is present at the end of the CDR3, so a read error is the likely explanation. The CDR3 reads CASSQGGGWSYNEQFL. CDR3 in DNA: TGTGCCAGCAGCCAAGGTGGAGGATGGTCCTACAATGAGCAGTTCTTA. The chain is built from TRBV14 and TRBJ2-1; TRBD2 might be the D (5 bases). The germline V gene has CDR1 SGHDN and CDR2 FVKESK. Trimming left V 1 base short and J 1 base short, with 11 bases between. The CDR3 length is 16 residues.

To note about this clonotype: A junction boundary mismatches the germline segment, possibly from a read error. The chain is built from TRBV11-3 and TRBJ2-7, with D possibly TRBD2 on 5 matching bases. The CDR3 length is 14 residues. Germline loops: CDR1 SGHNT, CDR2 YENEEA. CDR3 amino acids: CASRLDTGTYEQYF. Written as DNA, the CDR3 is TGTGCCAGCAGATTAGATACGGGAACCTACGAGCAGTACTTC.

For this clonotype: This may be a read error, as it is one base from a much larger clone. V is TRBV5-1 and J is TRBJ2-5; D remains ambiguous. CDR1 and CDR2 (germline): SGHRS, YFSETQ. This CDR3 contains 14 residues. This chain's CDR3 is CTSSFNADQETQYF. The CDR3 coding sequence is TGCACCAGCAGCTTTAACGCTGACCAAGAGACCCAGTACTTC.

Comments on this clonotype: One end of the junction does not line up with germline, which may come from a read error. The chain couples TRBV29-1 to TRBJ1-1; D is unresolved. CDR1 and CDR2 (germline): SQVTM, ANQGSEA. The CDR3 length is 13 residues. The CDR3: CSVEAHGNTEDFF. For the CDR3, the DNA is TGCAGCGTTGAAGCCCATGGGAACACTGAAGATTTCTTT.

Of note for this clonotype: The junction departs from the called germline gene at one end, perhaps through a read error. V and J are TRBV11-2 and TRBJ2-5; 7 positions match TRBD1. CDR3 size: 15 residues. CDR1 SGHAT and CDR2 FQNNGV come from the germline V gene. This CDR3 is CGSVKFGQAQETQYF. The CDR3 bases are TGTGGCAGCGTCAAATTCGGACAGGCACAAGAGACCCAGTACTTC.

As regards this clonotype: Because the CDR3 is missing its conserved closing phenylalanine or tryptophan, this is likely a read error. This chain joins TRBV29-1 and TRBJ2-1; the match to TRBD2 covers 9 bases. Trimming cost V 7 bases and J 0 bases; bases outside gene matches: 13. The CDR3 extends over 17 amino acids. Germline CDR1 SQVTM, CDR2 ANQGSEA. CDR3 nucleotides: TGCAGCGCTGAGGGACTAGCTGGCACCAGCTCCTACAATGAGCAGTTCCTC. Translated: CSAEGLAGTSSYNEQFL.

The V call is TRBV20-1, the J call TRBJ2-7; TRBD1 aligns across 9 bases. The V gene end was trimmed by 3 bases and the J gene end by 4 bases; junction bases not matched to a gene: 10. The CDR3 consists of 15 residues. Germline V gives CDR1 DFQATT, CDR2 SNEGSKA (reference sequence). The CDR3 reads CSARGTGGSQYEQYF. The CDR3 bases are TGCAGTGCTAGGGGAACAGGGGGCTCTCAGTACGAGCAGTACTTC.

Worth noting for this clonotype: An end of the junction does not agree with germline; a read error may underlie this. The chain carries TRBV20-1 and TRBJ1-1, with TRBD1 identical over 7 bases. The CDR3 has 14 amino acids. The germline gives CDR1 DFQATT, CDR2 SNEGSKA (reference sequence). The CDR3, as DNA: TGCAATGCTACTCGGACAGGCGTGAACACTGAAGCTTTCTTT. Its protein is CNATRTGVNTEAFF.

This clonotype has a count of ten or more. The chain combines TRBV4-1 with TRBJ2-1, with TRBD2 as a possible D gene (6 bases). The CDR3 runs 19 residues. Germline V CDR1 and CDR2: MGHRA, YSYEKL. Between the trimmed V and J ends, which lost 3 bases and 6 bases, there was a span of 27 bases. The CDR3 region has the DNA TGCGCCAGCAGCCACCCCGGACTAAGAGCGGCAACTAACGCCAATGAGCAGTTCTTC. It codes for CASSHPGLRAATNANEQFF.

This chain joins TRBV28 and TRBJ2-1; the D gene is possibly TRBD2 (5 bases). Trimming cost V 6 bases and J 10 bases, with 16 bases left between them. The germline V gene has CDR1 MDHEN and CDR2 SYDVKM. This CDR3 is 13 amino acids long. This CDR3 is CASSYGMVREQFF. Here the CDR3 DNA reads TGTGCCAGCAGCTACGGGATGGTCAGGGAGCAGTTCTTC.